This TCR beta chain comes out of a study of cytomegalovirus exposure and HLA in healthy donors. Notes on the study in general: The majority of TCR sequences were rare, yet some public TCRs appeared in many donors. The tendency of first-cohort TCR clusters to co-occur in the approximately 110 validation repertoires was the finding of a later analysis. In vitro assays verified that three CMV-associated chains recognized CMV antigens specifically.

Here immunoSEQ multiplex PCR was the method, and the copy in TCRdb shows in-frame clones only, minus some. The sample holds some 43,000 clones, approximately 90% seen once. Of note for this clone: As yet, its antigen is unknown.

Sequencing was carried out using PBMCs. The sequence came from a man aged 18-30 years in good health and CMV-seronegative.

The CDR3 region has the DNA TGTGCCAGCAGTGAGCGGAGGAGGGGAGAAAAACTGTTTTTT. Amino acid sequence: CASSERRRGEKLFF. V usage is TRBV25-1 and J usage is TRBJ1-4; possible D gene TRBD1, 5 bases. Germline lookup yields CDR1 MGHDK and CDR2 SYGVNS. CDR3 size: 14 residues. Between the trimmed V and J ends, which lost 3 bases and 8 bases, there was a span of 13 bases.